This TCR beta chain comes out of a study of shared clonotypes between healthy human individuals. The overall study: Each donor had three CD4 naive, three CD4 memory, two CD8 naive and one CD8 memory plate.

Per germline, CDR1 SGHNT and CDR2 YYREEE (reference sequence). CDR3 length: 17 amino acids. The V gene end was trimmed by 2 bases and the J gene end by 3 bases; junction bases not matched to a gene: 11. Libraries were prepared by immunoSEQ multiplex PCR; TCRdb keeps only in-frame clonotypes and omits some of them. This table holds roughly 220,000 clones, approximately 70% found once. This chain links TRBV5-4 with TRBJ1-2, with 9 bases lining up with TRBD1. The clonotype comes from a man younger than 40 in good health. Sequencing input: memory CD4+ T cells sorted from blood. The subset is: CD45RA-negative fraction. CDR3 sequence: CASSLIRVQGADYGYTF. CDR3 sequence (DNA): TGTGCCAGCAGCTTAATACGAGTACAGGGGGCAGACTATGGCTACACCTTC.